This T cell receptor beta chain derives from a study of CD8 T cells in Susac syndrome. Reverse transcription of about 0.5 to 1 ug RNA was carried out with random hexamers. The authors amplified TCR beta CDR3 across 54 Vbeta and 13 Jbeta using immunoSEQ multiplex PCR. A single record per CDR3 protein comes from TCRdb applying MiXCR to the immunoSEQ multiplex PCR reads. The repertoire holds approximately 120,000 distinct CDR3 sequences, with more than 80% as singletons. Germline CDR1 is SGHDN and CDR2 is FVKESK. The ends were cut back, 4 bases at V and 4 bases at J, with 11 bases in the middle. CDR3 length equals 13 residues. The authors sequenced TCR beta from blood CD8+ and CD4+ T cells.

The sequence came from a human donor with multiple sclerosis. V usage is TRBV14 and J usage is TRBJ2-7; a possible D gene is TRBD2 (6 bases). The sample was CD8+ T cells from PBMCs. The CDR3 protein is CASSRRLGYEQYF. In nucleotides, the CDR3 is TGTGCCAGCAGCCGACGACTAGGGTACGAGCAGTACTTC.